The sequence of this TCR beta chain was determined in a study of T cell responses to AZD1222 COVID-19 vaccine. Study-level information: Analyses pooled second doses at about 4 or about 12 weeks. The study's findings and limits: Targets within unmutated variant regions were reportedly found for nearly half of spike-specific TCRs. Only a handful of AZD1222 recipients, roughly 6 in all, had baseline seropositivity. Most donors were white British and more were female, and clonal diversity was possibly underestimated.

Trimming shortened V by 1 base and J by 2 bases, and 12 bases separated the two germline ends. CDR1 and CDR2 from the germline V gene are SGHVS and FNYEAQ. The CDR3 has 15 amino acids. Repertoires were generated with immunoSEQ multiplex PCR, while TCRdb's copy carries only in-frame clones and drops some. The sample yields 150,000 to 200,000 clones, approximately 90% seen once. This clone came up a few times. The antigen remains unidentified. The sequencing here drew on peripheral blood, taken on day 0 of AZD1222 vaccination. The chain is built from TRBV7-6 and TRBJ2-7; no reliable D call. This receptor was obtained from an adult in good health. The CDR3 region is CASSLDPNPAYEQYF. CDR3 nucleotide sequence: TGTGCCAGCAGCTTAGACCCGAATCCAGCCTACGAGCAGTACTTC.